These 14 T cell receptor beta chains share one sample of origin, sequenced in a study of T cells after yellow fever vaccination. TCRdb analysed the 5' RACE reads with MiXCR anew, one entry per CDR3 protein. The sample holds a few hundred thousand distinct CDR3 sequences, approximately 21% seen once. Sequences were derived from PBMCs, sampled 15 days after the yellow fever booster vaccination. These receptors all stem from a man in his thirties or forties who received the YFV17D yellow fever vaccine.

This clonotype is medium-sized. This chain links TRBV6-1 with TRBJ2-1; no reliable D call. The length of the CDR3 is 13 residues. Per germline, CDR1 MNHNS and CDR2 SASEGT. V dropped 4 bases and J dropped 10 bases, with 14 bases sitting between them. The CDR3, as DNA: TGTGCCAGCAGTGCACGGATAGGAGAGGAGCAGTTCTTC. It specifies CASSARIGEEQFF.

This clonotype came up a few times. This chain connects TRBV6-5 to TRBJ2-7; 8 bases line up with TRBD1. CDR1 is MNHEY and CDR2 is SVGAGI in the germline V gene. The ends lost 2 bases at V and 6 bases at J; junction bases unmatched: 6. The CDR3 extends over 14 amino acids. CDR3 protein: CASSYTFTGGEQYF. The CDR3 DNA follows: TGTGCCAGCAGTTACACGTTCACAGGGGGCGAGCAGTACTTC.

The DNA for the CDR3 is TGCAGCTGCCCGGACCGTGTCACAGATACGCAGTATTTT. It translates to CSCPDRVTDTQYF. V and J are TRBV29-1 and TRBJ2-3, with D unresolved. CDR3 length: 13 residues. Germline values: CDR1 SQVTM, CDR2 ANQGSEA. Trimming took 8 bases from V and 2 from J, leaving 14 bases between them.

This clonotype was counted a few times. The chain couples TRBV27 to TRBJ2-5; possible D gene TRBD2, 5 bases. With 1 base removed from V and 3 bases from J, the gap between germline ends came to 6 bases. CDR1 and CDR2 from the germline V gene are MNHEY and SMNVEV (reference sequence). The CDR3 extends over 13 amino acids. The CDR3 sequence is CASSLYGKETQYF. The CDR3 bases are TGTGCCAGCAGTTTATACGGGAAAGAGACCCAGTACTTC.

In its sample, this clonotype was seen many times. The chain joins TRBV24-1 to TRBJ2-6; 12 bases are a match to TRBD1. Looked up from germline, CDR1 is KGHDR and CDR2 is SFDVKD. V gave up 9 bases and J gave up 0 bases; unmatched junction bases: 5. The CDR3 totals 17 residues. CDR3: CATVGQGALSGANVLTF. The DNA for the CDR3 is TGTGCCACCGTGGGACAGGGGGCCCTCTCTGGGGCCAACGTCCTGACTTTC.

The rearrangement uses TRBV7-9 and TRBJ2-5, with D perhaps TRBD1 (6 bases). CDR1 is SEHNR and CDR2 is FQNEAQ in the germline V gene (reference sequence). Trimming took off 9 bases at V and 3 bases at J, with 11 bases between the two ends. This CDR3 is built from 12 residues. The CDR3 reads CASEGTKETQYF. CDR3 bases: TGTGCCAGTGAGGGGACAAAAGAGACCCAGTACTTC.

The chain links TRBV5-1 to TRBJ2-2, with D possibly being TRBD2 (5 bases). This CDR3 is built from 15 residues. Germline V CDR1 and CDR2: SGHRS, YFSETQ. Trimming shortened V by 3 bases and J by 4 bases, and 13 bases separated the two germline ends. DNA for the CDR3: TGCGCCAGCAGCTCCGCGGCCCGGGGCACCGGGGAGCTGTTTTTT. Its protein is CASSSAARGTGELFF. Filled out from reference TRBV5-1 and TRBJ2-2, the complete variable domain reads KAGVTQTPRYLIKTRGQQVTLSCSPISGHRSVSWYQQTPGQGLQFLFEYFSETQRNKGNFPGRFSGRQFSNSRSEMNVSTLELGDSALYLCASSSAARGTGELFFGEGSRLTVL.

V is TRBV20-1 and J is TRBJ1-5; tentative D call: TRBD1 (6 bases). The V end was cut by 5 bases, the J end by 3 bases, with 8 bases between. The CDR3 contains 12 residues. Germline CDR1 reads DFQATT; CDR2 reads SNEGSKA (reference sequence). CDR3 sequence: CSAGQHNQPQHF. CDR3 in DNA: TGCAGTGCTGGACAGCACAATCAGCCCCAGCATTTT.

DNA of the CDR3: TGTGCCAGCAGTTTAGCCCCGACAGGGATGGAGACCCAGTACTTC. Translated, it gives CASSLAPTGMETQYF. This rearrangement joins TRBV12-3 or TRBV12-4 to TRBJ2-5; 7 bases are shared with TRBD1. Trimming took 0 bases from V and 5 from J; bases not matched to a gene: 6. This CDR3 contains 15 residues.

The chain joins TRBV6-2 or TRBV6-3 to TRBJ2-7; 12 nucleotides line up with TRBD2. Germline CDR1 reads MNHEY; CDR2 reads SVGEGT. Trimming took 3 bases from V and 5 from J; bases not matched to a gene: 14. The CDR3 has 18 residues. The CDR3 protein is CASSYLTLTSGSTHEQYF. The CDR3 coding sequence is TGTGCCAGCAGTTATCTCACCCTGACTAGCGGGAGTACCCACGAGCAGTACTTC.

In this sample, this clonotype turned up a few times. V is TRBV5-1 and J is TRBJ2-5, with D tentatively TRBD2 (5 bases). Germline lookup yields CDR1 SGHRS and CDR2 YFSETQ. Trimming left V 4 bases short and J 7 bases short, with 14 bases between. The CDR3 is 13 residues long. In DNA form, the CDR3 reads TGCGCCAGCAGCCCCGGGAATCTTGGGACCCAGTACTTC. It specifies CASSPGNLGTQYF.

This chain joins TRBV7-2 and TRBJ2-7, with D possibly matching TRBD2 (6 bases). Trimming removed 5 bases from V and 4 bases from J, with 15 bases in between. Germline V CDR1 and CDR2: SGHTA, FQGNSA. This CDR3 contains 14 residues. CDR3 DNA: TGTGCCAGCAGCCCGCCCCCAGGGAGGTACGAGCAGTACTTC. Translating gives CASSPPPGRYEQYF.

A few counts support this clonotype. The CDR3 region has the DNA TGTGCCAGTAGTATTGGGTGGAGAGGACAGGGTTCCTACAATGAGCAGTTCTTC. Its protein is CASSIGWRGQGSYNEQFF. The chain recombines TRBV19 with TRBJ2-1; 8 bases align to TRBD1. Losses at the gene ends were 3 bases for V and 1 base for J; bases not matched to a gene: 11. This CDR3 contains 18 residues. Germline V gene lookup returns CDR1 LNHDA and CDR2 SQIVND (reference sequence).

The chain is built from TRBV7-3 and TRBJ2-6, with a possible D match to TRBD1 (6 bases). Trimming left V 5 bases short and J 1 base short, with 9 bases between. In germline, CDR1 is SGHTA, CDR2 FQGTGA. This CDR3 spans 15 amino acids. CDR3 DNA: TGTGCCAGCAGCGTACAGGGTTCTGGGGCCAACGTCCTGACTTTC. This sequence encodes CASSVQGSGANVLTF.